Shown below are 15 T cell receptor beta chains from a single sample sequenced in a study of long-term antiretroviral therapy in people with HIV. Survey-level immunoSEQ v3.0 assays were run. TCRdb keeps only in-frame clones here, not all; method: immunoSEQ multiplex PCR. The sample shows around 20,000 clones, 84% of them seen only once. The starting material was unsorted PBMCs, obtained about 5.7 years after starting antiretroviral therapy. Source of these receptors: a man aged 25-40 years with HIV.

The chain is built from TRBV25-1 and TRBJ2-3; the match to TRBD2 covers 7 bases. This CDR3 contains 15 residues. Germline V gene lookup returns CDR1 MGHDK and CDR2 SYGVNS. V lost 3 bases and J lost 6; bases outside the gene matches: 9. Written as DNA, the CDR3 is TGTGCCAGCAGTGATTGGGCGGGAGTCACGGATACGCAGTATTTT. It codes for CASSDWAGVTDTQYF. Drawing the rest from reference TRBV25-1 and TRBJ2-3, the complete variable domain is EADIYQTPRYLVIGTGKKITLECSQTMGHDKMYWYQQDPGMELHLIHYSYGVNSTEKGDLSSESTVSRIRTEHFPLTLESARPSHTSQYLCASSDWAGVTDTQYFGPGTRLTVL.

This clone was observed a handful of times. The rearrangement uses TRBV28 and TRBJ2-1; 10 bases map to TRBD2. V dropped 6 bases and J dropped 4; count of bases not matched to a gene: 6. The germline V gene has CDR1 MDHEN and CDR2 SYDVKM. CDR3 size: 15 residues. The DNA of the CDR3 is TGTGCCAGCAGACCGGGACTAGCGATTTACAATGAGCAGTTCTTC. It translates to CASRPGLAIYNEQFF.

This chain uses TRBV7-9 with TRBJ1-2; 8 nucleotides match TRBD1. The CDR3 contains 14 residues. Per germline, CDR1 SEHNR and CDR2 FQNEAQ (reference sequence). The V segment lost 5 bases and the J segment 5 bases; nucleotides outside the gene matches: 7. The CDR3 protein is CASSAPGQEYGYTF. In nucleotides, the CDR3 is TGTGCCAGCAGCGCGCCGGGACAGGAATATGGCTACACCTTC.

The chain links TRBV7-2 to TRBJ2-1, with TRBD1 matching 7 bases. The J segment lost 5 bases and the V segment lost 5 bases, leaving 9 bases of the junction unmatched. Germline V gene lookup returns CDR1 SGHTA and CDR2 FQGNSA. CDR3 size: 15 residues. CDR3 loop: CASSQTGDRDNEQFF. The CDR3, as DNA: TGTGCCAGCAGCCAAACAGGGGATCGGGACAATGAGCAGTTCTTC. The entire variable domain, with the rest obtained from reference TRBV7-2 and TRBJ2-1, is as follows: GAGVSQSPSNKVTEKGKDVELRCDPISGHTALYWYRQSLGQGLEFLIYFQGNSAPDKSGLPSDRFSAERTGGSVSTLTIQRTQQEDSAVYLCASSQTGDRDNEQFFGPGTRLTVL.

The chain is built from TRBV7-3 and TRBJ2-3; TRBD1 agrees at 8 bases. Germline values: CDR1 SGHTA, CDR2 FQGTGA. The CDR3 runs to 13 residues. V lost 5 bases, J lost 7 bases, and 5 bases stayed unmatched. The CDR3 reads CASSLYRGNTQYF. The CDR3 DNA is TGTGCCAGCAGCCTTTACAGGGGGAATACGCAGTATTTT.

The chain's CDR3 is CASSQITVNQPQHF. CDR3 in DNA: TGTGCCAGCAGCCAGATCACGGTTAATCAGCCCCAGCATTTT. This rearrangement joins TRBV7-2 to TRBJ1-5; no definite D call. This CDR3 contains 14 residues. Germline V lookup: CDR1 SGHTA, CDR2 FQGNSA. The V gene lost 5 bases and the J gene lost 4 bases, with 12 bases spanning the gap. Supplemented by reference TRBV7-2 and TRBJ1-5, the full variable domain reads GAGVSQSPSNKVTEKGKDVELRCDPISGHTALYWYRQSLGQGLEFLIYFQGNSAPDKSGLPSDRFSAERTGGSVSTLTIQRTQQEDSAVYLCASSQITVNQPQHFGDGTRLSIL.

The chain couples TRBV15 to TRBJ2-7, with D tentatively TRBD2 (6 bases). Between the trimmed V and J ends, which lost 4 bases and 2 bases, there was a span of 6 bases. Germline lookup yields CDR1 LNHNV and CDR2 YYDKDF (reference sequence). The CDR3 extends over 12 amino acids. The CDR3 region is CATSTGAYEQYF. The CDR3 bases are TGTGCCACCAGCACGGGGGCCTACGAGCAGTACTTC.

The chain links TRBV7-9 to TRBJ1-5; weak D call: TRBD1 (6 bases). CDR1 and CDR2 from the germline V gene are SEHNR and FQNEAQ (reference sequence). The CDR3 is made up of 16 amino acids. V lost 1 base and J 3 bases, leaving 13 bases between the germline ends. CDR3 region: CASSLGPTGNNQPQHF. The CDR3 DNA sequence: TGTGCCAGCAGCTTAGGCCCGACAGGCAACAATCAGCCCCAGCATTTT.

The genes are TRBV23-1 and TRBJ2-4; 11 bases line up with TRBD1. TRBV23-1 is an ORF; its function is uncertain. V trimming: 0 bases; J trimming: 0 bases; junction bases outside the gene matches: 7. The CDR3 runs 19 residues. The CDR3: CASSQSGDRGVEAKNIQYF. The CDR3 DNA follows: TGCGCCAGCAGTCAATCAGGGGACAGGGGGGTAGAAGCCAAAAACATTCAGTACTTC.

The chain links TRBV11-2 to TRBJ2-1; the D gene is possibly TRBD2 (6 bases). The CDR3 contains 14 residues. In germline, CDR1 is SGHAT, CDR2 FQNNGV. Trimming pared 2 bases from V and 6 bases from J, leaving 11 bases between. The CDR3 reads CASSLLGSGNEQFF. The CDR3 DNA follows: TGTGCCAGCAGCTTACTCGGGAGCGGCAATGAGCAGTTCTTC. The full variable domain, rest sourced from reference TRBV11-2 and TRBJ2-1, is EAGVAQSPRYKIIEKRQSVAFWCNPISGHATLYWYQQILGQGPKLLIQFQNNGVVDDSQLPKDRFSAERLKGVDSTLKIQPAKLEDSAVYLCASSLLGSGNEQFFGPGTRLTVL.

In DNA form, the CDR3 reads TGTGCCAGCAGCGGCGCCGGACAGGGGGCTTTCTACGAGCAGTACTTC. This encodes CASSGAGQGAFYEQYF. The gene calls are TRBV5-4 and TRBJ2-7, with 11 positions matching TRBD1. The CDR3 length is 16 residues. V shed 4 bases and J 3 bases; nucleotides not matched to a gene: 9. Germline loops: CDR1 SGHNT, CDR2 YYREEE (reference sequence).

This chain connects TRBV6-4 to TRBJ2-1; maybe TRBD2 (6 bases). V was pared by 4 bases and J by 3 bases, with 16 bases between. This CDR3 region has 16 residues. From germline, CDR1 is MRHNA and CDR2 SNTAGT. Written as DNA, the CDR3 is TGTGCCAGCAGTGTCTTTAGCGGAGTTTACTACAATGAGCAGTTCTTC. It is translated as CASSVFSGVYYNEQFF.

The table lists this clone with a few counts. A read error may account for a junction end that differs from germline. The chain couples TRBV11-2 to TRBJ2-1, with TRBD1 identical over 10 bases. Germline CDR1 and CDR2: SGHAT and FQNNGV. The CDR3 has 14 amino acids. The CDR3 nucleotides read TGTGCCAGCAGCTTAGATCGGGTCGGGACAGGGGTGATCTTC. Encoded protein: CASSLDRVGTGVIF.

The chain carries TRBV5-6 and TRBJ1-6; D ambiguous. Per germline, CDR1 SGHDT and CDR2 YYEEEE. The CDR3 is 16 amino acids. Trimming removed 3 bases at V and 3 bases at J, with 13 bases between. CDR3 sequence (DNA): TGTGCCAGCAGCTCCCGCCCGGGTTTCTATAATTCACCCCTCCACTTT. It codes for CASSSRPGFYNSPLHF.

The V call is TRBV7-2, the J call TRBJ1-5; unclear D gene. Germline V gene sequence: CDR1 SGHTA, CDR2 FQGNSA. The CDR3 consists of 12 residues. The V end was cut by 5 bases, the J end by 7 bases, with 9 bases between. The DNA for the CDR3 is TGTGCCAGCAGCAGCAATTGGCAGCCCCAGCATTTT. This codes for CASSSNWQPQHF.